The rows below give T cell receptor beta chains drawn from one sample of a study of T cell responses to AZD1222 COVID-19 vaccine. Using immunoSEQ multiplex PCR, the repertoire was profiled, and TCRdb retains in-frame clones only, with some absent. The table lists about 190,000 clones, roughly 92% of them singletons, with over 1% in the top ten. The material was peripheral blood, obtained on day 0 of AZD1222 vaccination. Receptors originate from an adult in good health. Each CDR3 is given without its conserved first and last residue.

j_gene,v_gene,CDR3aa
TRBJ2-5,TRBV4-1,ASSPGQQETQY
TRBJ2-5,TRBV7-8,ASSPRSSGGAGSETQY
TRBJ1-5,TRBV7-7,ASRPWAFGGSLNQPQH
TRBJ1-5,TRBV6-1,ASSEGSGHGNQPQH
TRBJ2-1,TRBV7-9,ASSPRGRGQGSEQF
TRBJ1-1,TRBV29-1,SVEGDRGHPTEAF
TRBJ2-7,TRBV2,ASRTISYEQY
TRBJ2-1,TRBV24-1,ATSAATGANPHEQF
TRBJ2-5,TRBV2,ASSVRETQY
TRBJ1-6,TRBV7-9,ASSLAAGQGNSPLH
TRBJ2-2,TRBV7-9,ASSLAGTGGPGELF
TRBJ1-5,TRBV30,AWSPETAEQPQH
TRBJ2-5,TRBV27,ASSHQETQY
TRBJ1-1,TRBV9,ASSAWTAGGNTEAF
TRBJ1-3,TRBV7-9,ASSLAGDSGNTIY
TRBJ1-1,TRBV7-2,ASSPNMTPKGAF
TRBJ2-1,TRBV5-6,ASSLVRGGYNEQF
TRBJ2-7,TRBV5-1,ASSSGQGFYEQY
TRBJ1-2,TRBV11-2,ASSLLGGGYT
TRBJ1-1,TRBV18,ASSLNRDTEAF
TRBJ1-2,TRBV5-4,ASSSPREGENGYT
TRBJ1-3,TRBV7-8,ASSLVPAFSSGNTIY
TRBJ1-1,TRBV5-5,ASSLGGTTEAF
TRBJ1-1,TRBV18,AISGREDTEAF
TRBJ1-1,TRBV7-3,ASSRDRNTEAF
TRBJ1-6,TRBV27,ASSAHRGNSPLH
TRBJ2-7,TRBV6-2/TRBV6-3,ASSTGRNIYEQY
TRBJ1-2,TRBV6-5,ASSGGSNGYT
TRBJ1-2,TRBV11-2,ASSGSGRFGYT
TRBJ1-2,TRBV7-6,ASSGQDREGYT
TRBJ1-1,TRBV18,ASLTDRGNTEAF
TRBJ2-7,TRBV7-8,ASSLVGTVVSYEQY
TRBJ1-1,TRBV5-1,ASSLPGGDNTEAF
TRBJ2-3,TRBV6-5,ASIRDSFTDTQY
TRBJ1-3,TRBV27,ASSQRWGAGNTIY
TRBJ1-2,TRBV7-9,ASSLSAAYGYT
TRBJ1-1,TRBV19,ASSDRGKTEAF
TRBJ1-6,TRBV6-5,ASSYSGGGSNSPLH
TRBJ1-1,TRBV27,ASSLVGQRGEAF
TRBJ1-5,TRBV27,ASSLSPFSRQPQH
TRBJ1-4,TRBV6-2/TRBV6-3,ASSYTGVGSEKLF